Reported below is one T cell receptor beta chain. Its antigen is unknown. This sample is drawn from a study of cytomegalovirus exposure and HLA in healthy donors. Overall study results and limits: Cytomegalovirus-associated TCR beta chains were listed, numbering under 200.

The primer mix had 60 Vbeta and 13 Jbeta primers. Sequencing was performed with immunoSEQ multiplex PCR; in TCRdb, only in-frame clones are kept and a portion is missing. Of around 200,000 clones in the sample, almost 85% were seen once. This CDR3 region has 12 residues. V lost 6 bases and J lost 9, with 9 bases in between. Germline-derived CDR1 and CDR2 are MNHEY and SVGAGI. The chain employs TRBV6-5 and TRBJ1-6, with D unclear. The origin of this receptor is a woman aged 45-59 years in good health and CMV-seronegative. The sample taken for sequencing was PBMCs. DNA of the CDR3: TGTGCCAGCAGAAAGGTAGCTTCACCCCTCCACTTT. Translating gives CASRKVASPLHF.